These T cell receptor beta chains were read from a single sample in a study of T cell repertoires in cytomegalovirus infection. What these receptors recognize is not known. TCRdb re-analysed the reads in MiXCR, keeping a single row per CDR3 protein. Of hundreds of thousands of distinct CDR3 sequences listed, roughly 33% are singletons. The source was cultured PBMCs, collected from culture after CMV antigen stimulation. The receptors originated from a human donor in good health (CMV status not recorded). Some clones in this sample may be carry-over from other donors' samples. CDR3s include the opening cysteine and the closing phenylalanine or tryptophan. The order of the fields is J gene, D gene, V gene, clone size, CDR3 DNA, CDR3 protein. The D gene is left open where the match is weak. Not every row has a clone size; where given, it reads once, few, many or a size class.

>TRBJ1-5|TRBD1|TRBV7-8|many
TGTGCCAGCAGACCAGGGGGCGGCAATCAGCCCCAGCATTTT
CASRPGGGNQPQHF
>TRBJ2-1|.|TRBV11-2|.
TGTGCCAGCAGCTTCGGCAGCAGCTCCTACAATGAGCAGTTCTTC
CASSFGSSSYNEQFF
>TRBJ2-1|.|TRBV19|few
TGTGCCAGTACCAAAGGAGGGGGGGTCCCCTACAATGAGCAGTTCTTC
CASTKGGGVPYNEQFF
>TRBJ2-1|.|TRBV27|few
TGTGCCAGCAGTTTGTTACGGGTCGGAGAGCAGTTCTTC
CASSLLRVGEQFF
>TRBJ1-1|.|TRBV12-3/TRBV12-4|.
TGTGCCAGCAGTCCCCTGAAGGGGGGCGGCACTGAAGCTTTCTTT
CASSPLKGGGTEAFF
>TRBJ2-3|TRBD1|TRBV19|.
TGTGCCAGTAGGCTCGACGGGGACAGGGGCTGGACAGATACGCAGTATTTT
CASRLDGDRGWTDTQYF
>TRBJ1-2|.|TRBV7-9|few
TGTGCCAGCAGCGTTCTGGCCGGGGGACATGGCTACACCTTC
CASSVLAGGHGYTF
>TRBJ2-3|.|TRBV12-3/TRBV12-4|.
TGTGCCAGCAGTAATCGGGAGTGGGTTTCAGATACGCAGTATTTT
CASSNREWVSDTQYF
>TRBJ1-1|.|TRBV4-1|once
TGCGCCAGCAGCCAAGAAGTGGATATGAACACTGAAGCTTTCTTT
CASSQEVDMNTEAFF
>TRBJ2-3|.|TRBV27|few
TGTGCCAGCAGCCCAGGGACTTTAGGATATACGCAGTATTTT
CASSPGTLGYTQYF